This passage covers 4 T cell receptor beta chains from one sample sequenced in a study of cytomegalovirus exposure and HLA in healthy donors. The PCR employed 60 Vbeta primers together with 13 Jbeta primers. Clones were sequenced by immunoSEQ multiplex PCR, and TCRdb holds only the in-frame ones, with some missing. Here the sample spans under 200,000 clones, almost 85% being singletons. Input material: PBMCs. The receptors shown here come from a boy aged 2 to 10 in good health and CMV-seronegative.

The chain carries TRBV5-6 and TRBJ2-7; D is unresolved. The CDR3 is 14 residues long. V lost 1 base to trimming and J lost 2 bases, with 10 bases between them. Looked up from germline, CDR1 is SGHDT and CDR2 is YYEEEE. The DNA of the CDR3 is TGTGCCAGCAGCTTGTATAATCAGGCCTACGAGCAGTACTTC. Translation: CASSLYNQAYEQYF.

The chain joins TRBV9 to TRBJ2-1; D possibly corresponds to TRBD2 (5 bases). With 4 bases removed from V and 0 bases from J, the gap between germline ends came to 11 bases. Germline loops: CDR1 SGDLS, CDR2 YYNGEE. CDR3 length equals 15 residues. CDR3 sequence reads: CASSPDGGSYNEQFF. The CDR3 nucleotides read TGTGCCAGCAGCCCTGACGGAGGCTCCTACAATGAGCAGTTCTTC.

V gene TRBV30 combines with J gene TRBJ2-3, with D hard to call. Germline lookup yields CDR1 GTSNPN and CDR2 SVGIG (reference sequence). CDR3 length: 14 amino acids. Deletions cut 8 bases from V and 1 base from J, with 16 bases between. CDR3 DNA: TGTGCCGGCTTAGGCGGATATGGCACAGATACGCAGTATTTT. Its protein product is CAGLGGYGTDTQYF.

This clone was detected a few times. The V call is TRBV6-6, the J call TRBJ2-7; 9 bases are shared with TRBD2. With V trimmed by 5 bases and J by 4 bases, 6 bases remained unmatched. The CDR3 totals 14 residues. Germline values: CDR1 MNHNY, CDR2 SVGAGI (reference sequence). The chain's CDR3 is CASSGGAGGYEQYF. The CDR3 coding sequence is TGTGCCAGCAGTGGAGGAGCGGGGGGATACGAGCAGTACTTC.